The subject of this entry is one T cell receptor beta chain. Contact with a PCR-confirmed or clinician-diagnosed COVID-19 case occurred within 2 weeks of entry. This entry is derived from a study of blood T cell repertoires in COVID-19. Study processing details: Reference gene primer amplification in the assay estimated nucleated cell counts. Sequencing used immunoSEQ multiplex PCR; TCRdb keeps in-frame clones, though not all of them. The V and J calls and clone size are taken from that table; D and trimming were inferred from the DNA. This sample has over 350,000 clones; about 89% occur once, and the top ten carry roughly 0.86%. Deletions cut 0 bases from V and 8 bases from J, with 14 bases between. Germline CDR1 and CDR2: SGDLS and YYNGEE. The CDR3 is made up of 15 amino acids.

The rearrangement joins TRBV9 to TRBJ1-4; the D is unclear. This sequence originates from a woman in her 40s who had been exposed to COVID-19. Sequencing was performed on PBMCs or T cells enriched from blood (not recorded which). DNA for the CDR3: TGTGCCAGCAGCGTAGCAGGCCTCTTAGGAGAAAAACTGTTTTTT. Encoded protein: CASSVAGLLGEKLFF.